This T cell receptor beta chain comes out of a study of cytomegalovirus exposure and HLA in healthy donors. A multiplex PCR was run with 60 Vbeta primers and 13 Jbeta primers. Here immunoSEQ multiplex PCR was the method, and the copy in TCRdb shows in-frame clones only, minus some. Here the sample spans 150,000 to 200,000 clones, roughly 80% being singletons. CDR3 length: 12 residues. Trimming removed 6 bases at V and 8 bases at J, with 12 bases between. Germline lookup yields CDR1 MNHEY and CDR2 SMNVEV (reference sequence). The sequence derives from a woman between 18 and 30 years old in good health and CMV-seronegative. The rearrangement uses TRBV27 and TRBJ2-3; possible D gene TRBD2, 5 bases. The sample was PBMCs. CDR3 coding DNA: TGTGCCAGCAGGGGAGAGCTTTTTACGCAGTATTTT. This translates into CASRGELFTQYF.